In its sample, the clone carrying this T cell receptor (beta chain) is medium-sized. Its antigen is unidentified. The sample originates from a study of immune heterogeneity within non-small cell lung tumors. Study at large: Tumor histology was classified as squamous cell carcinoma in several cases, non-squamous carcinoma in under 11 and not otherwise specified in 1.

Using 32 V and 13 J primers, multiplex PCR amplified TCR beta CDR3. Each CDR3 protein gets one entry after TCRdb re-called the multiplex PCR reads with MiXCR. The sample carries about 3,100 distinct CDR3 sequences, about a sixth recorded once. Bulk tumor gDNA, roughly 600 ng per sample, served as the TCR template. During surgery, several far-apart biopsies were obtained from every primary tumor. Patients with untreated, newly diagnosed non-small cell lung cancer underwent curative surgery. Whole-study results and caveats: With an R of about 0.34, local T-cell clonality correlated moderately but significantly with local tumor mutational burden.

Deletions cut 0 bases from V and 0 bases from J, with 6 bases between. CDR3 length: 13 residues. The germline CDR1 and CDR2 sequences are DFQATT and SNEGSKA (reference sequence). This clonotype originated in a man aged 50 to 60 with non-small cell lung cancer. The source material was lung tumor tissue. V is TRBV20-1 and J is TRBJ2-7, with unresolved D. CDR3 nucleotides: TGCAGTGCTAGAGATGGGGACTCCTACGAGCAGTACTTC. It is translated as CSARDGDSYEQYF.